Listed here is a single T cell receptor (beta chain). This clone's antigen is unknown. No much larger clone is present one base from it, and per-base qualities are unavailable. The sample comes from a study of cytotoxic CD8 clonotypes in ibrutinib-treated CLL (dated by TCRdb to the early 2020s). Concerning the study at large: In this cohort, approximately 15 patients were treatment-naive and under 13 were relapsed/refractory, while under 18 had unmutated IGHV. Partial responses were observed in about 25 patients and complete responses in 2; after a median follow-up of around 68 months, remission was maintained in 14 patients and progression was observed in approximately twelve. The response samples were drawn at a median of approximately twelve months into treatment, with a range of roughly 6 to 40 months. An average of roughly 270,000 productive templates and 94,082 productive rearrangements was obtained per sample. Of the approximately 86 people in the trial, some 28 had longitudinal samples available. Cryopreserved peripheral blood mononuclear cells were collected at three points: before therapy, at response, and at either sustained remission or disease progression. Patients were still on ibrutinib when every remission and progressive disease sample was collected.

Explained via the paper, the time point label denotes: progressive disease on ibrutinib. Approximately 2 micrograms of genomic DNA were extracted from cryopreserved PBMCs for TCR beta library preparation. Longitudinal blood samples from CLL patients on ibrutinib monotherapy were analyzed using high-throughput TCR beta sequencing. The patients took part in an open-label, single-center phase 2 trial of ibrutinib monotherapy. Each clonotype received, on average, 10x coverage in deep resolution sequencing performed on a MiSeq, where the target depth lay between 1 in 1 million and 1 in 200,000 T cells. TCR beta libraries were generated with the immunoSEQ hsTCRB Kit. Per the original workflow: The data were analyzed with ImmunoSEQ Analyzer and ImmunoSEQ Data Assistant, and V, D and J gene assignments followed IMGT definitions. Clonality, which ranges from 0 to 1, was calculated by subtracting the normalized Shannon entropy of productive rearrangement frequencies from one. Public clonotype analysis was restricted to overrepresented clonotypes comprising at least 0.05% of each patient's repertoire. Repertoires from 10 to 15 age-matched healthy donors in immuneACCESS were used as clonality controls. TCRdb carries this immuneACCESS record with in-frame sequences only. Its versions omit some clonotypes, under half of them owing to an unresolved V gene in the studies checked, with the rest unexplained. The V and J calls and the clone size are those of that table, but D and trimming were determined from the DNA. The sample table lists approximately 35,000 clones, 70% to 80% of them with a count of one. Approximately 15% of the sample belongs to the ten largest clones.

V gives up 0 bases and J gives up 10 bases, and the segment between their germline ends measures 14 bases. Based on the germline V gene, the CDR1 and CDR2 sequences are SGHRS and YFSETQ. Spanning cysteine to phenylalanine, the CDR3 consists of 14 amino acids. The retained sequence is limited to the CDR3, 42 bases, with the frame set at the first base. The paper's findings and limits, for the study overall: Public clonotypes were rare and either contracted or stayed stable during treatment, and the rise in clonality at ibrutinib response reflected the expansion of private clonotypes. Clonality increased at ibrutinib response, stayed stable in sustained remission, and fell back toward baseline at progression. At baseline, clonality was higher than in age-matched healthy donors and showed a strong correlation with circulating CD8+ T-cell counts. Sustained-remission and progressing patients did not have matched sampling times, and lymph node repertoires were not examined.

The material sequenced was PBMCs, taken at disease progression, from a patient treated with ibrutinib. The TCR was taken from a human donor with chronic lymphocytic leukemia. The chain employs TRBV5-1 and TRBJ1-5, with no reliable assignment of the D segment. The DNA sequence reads TGCGCCAGCAGCTTGGCACCGGACGACCGACCCCAGCATTTT. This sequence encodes CASSLAPDDRPQHF.